These 17 T cell receptor beta chains came from one sample sequenced in a study of T cell responses to AZD1222 COVID-19 vaccine. Data came from immunoSEQ multiplex PCR; TCRdb stores just in-frame clones and leaves some out. The sample consists of over 95,000 clones, roughly 92% of them appearing once. The sequenced sample was peripheral blood, obtained 28 days after the second AZD1222 dose. These receptors came from an adult who received the AZD1222 COVID-19 vaccine.

The chain employs TRBV5-8 and TRBJ1-3; no reliable D call. Trimming shortened V by 0 bases and J by 0 bases, and 10 bases separated the two germline ends. This CDR3 has 16 residues. The V gene's germline CDR1 is SGHTS and CDR2 YDEGEE. This CDR3 is CASSLAAVSSGNTIYF. CDR3 DNA sequence: TGTGCCAGCAGCTTGGCGGCAGTATCCTCTGGAAACACCATATATTTT.

The CDR3 is CSVGVGLGTDTQYF. CDR3 nucleotide sequence: TGCAGCGTTGGGGTGGGTTTGGGGACAGATACGCAGTATTTT. The chain joins TRBV29-1 to TRBJ2-3; D is ambiguous. The CDR3 loop spans 14 amino acids. Germline V gene lookup returns CDR1 SQVTM and CDR2 ANQGSEA. Trimming shortened V by 4 bases and J by 3 bases, and 14 bases separated the two germline ends.

The rearrangement links TRBV11-2 to TRBJ1-4; D uncertain. In germline, CDR1 is SGHAT, CDR2 FQNNGV. The CDR3 is 16 residues long. The ends were cut back, 5 bases at V and 11 bases at J, with 24 bases in the middle. CDR3 coding DNA: TGTGCCAGCAGCCCTTCCCCACCGGGCCTATTGCATAAACTGTTTTTT. Amino acid sequence: CASSPSPPGLLHKLFF.

This chain uses TRBV7-2 with TRBJ1-6, with D possibly matching TRBD1 (6 bases). The CDR3 covers 16 residues. The V gene lost 6 bases and the J gene lost 10 bases, with 22 bases spanning the gap. The germline CDR1 and CDR2 sequences are SGHTA and FQGNSA. This chain's CDR3 is CASSTLDSLPLSPLHF. Written as DNA, the CDR3 is TGTGCCAGCAGTACGTTGGACAGTTTACCTTTGTCACCCCTCCACTTT.

The chain is built from TRBV27 and TRBJ2-4; 11 bases match TRBD2. CDR1 and CDR2 from the germline V gene are MNHEY and SMNVEV (reference sequence). This CDR3 has 19 residues. Germline trimming cut 3 bases from V and 0 bases from J; bases unmatched to any gene: 10. In nucleotides, the CDR3 is TGTGCCAGCAGTTTCTCCGGGACTAGCGGCGACTTAGCCAAAAACATTCAGTACTTC. This sequence encodes CASSFSGTSGDLAKNIQYF.

This rearrangement joins TRBV5-1 to TRBJ2-2; 9 nucleotides align to TRBD2. Germline CDR1 is SGHRS and CDR2 is YFSETQ. J was trimmed by 0 bases and V by 3 bases; bases with no gene match: 0. CDR3 length: 15 amino acids. The CDR3 protein is CASSSSGANTGELFF. The CDR3 nucleotides are TGCGCCAGCAGCTCTAGCGGGGCGAACACCGGGGAGCTGTTTTTT. The full variable domain, its missing parts supplied by reference TRBV5-1 and TRBJ2-2, is KAGVTQTPRYLIKTRGQQVTLSCSPISGHRSVSWYQQTPGQGLQFLFEYFSETQRNKGNFPGRFSGRQFSNSRSEMNVSTLELGDSALYLCASSSSGANTGELFFGEGSRLTVL.

The chain combines TRBV27 with TRBJ2-5; weak D call: TRBD2 (5 bases). Germline-derived CDR1 and CDR2 are MNHEY and SMNVEV (reference sequence). V gave up 4 bases and J gave up 5 bases, with 14 bases separating them. This CDR3 is 14 amino acids long. Here the CDR3 DNA reads TGTGCCAGCAGTTCGCGGACTGCTGGGGAGACCCAGTACTTC. Its protein is CASSSRTAGETQYF.

The J gene is TRBJ1-2, the V gene TRBV6-5; 9 bases map to TRBD1. V shed 5 bases and J 6 bases; nucleotides not matched to a gene: 1. In germline, CDR1 is MNHEY, CDR2 SVGAGI. This CDR3 spans 12 amino acids. The CDR3 DNA reads as TGTGCCAGCAGTAGGACAGGGGATGGCTACACCTTC. Residues: CASSRTGDGYTF.

CDR3 sequence reads: CASSGTSGTWEQYF. DNA for the CDR3: TGTGCCAGCAGTGGGACTAGCGGGACTTGGGAGCAGTACTTC. This chain joins TRBV28 and TRBJ2-7, with 13 nucleotides matching TRBD2. Germline V gives CDR1 MDHEN, CDR2 SYDVKM. CDR3 length equals 14 residues. V shed 5 bases, J shed 7 bases, and the junction held 5 bases outside the gene matches. The full variable domain, completed using reference TRBV28 and TRBJ2-7, is DVKVTQSSRYLVKRTGEKVFLECVQDMDHENMFWYRQDPGLGLRLIYFSYDVKMKEKGDIPEGYSVSREKKERFSLILESASTNQTSMYLCASSGTSGTWEQYFGPGTRLTVT.

This clone appeared a few times. This chain links TRBV6-2 or TRBV6-3 with TRBJ2-7, with D perhaps TRBD1 (6 bases). In germline, CDR1 is MNHEY, CDR2 SVGEGT. V lost 5 bases, J lost 2 bases, and 10 bases lay in between. The CDR3 has 13 residues. CDR3 in amino acids: CASSRQAAYEQYF. DNA of the CDR3: TGTGCCAGCAGTCGACAGGCAGCCTACGAGCAGTACTTC.

The gene calls are TRBV28 and TRBJ1-3; a possible D gene is TRBD1 (6 bases). The CDR3 has 14 amino acids. Trimming removed 6 bases at V and 0 bases at J, with 9 bases between. Germline V gene data show CDR1 as MDHEN and CDR2 as SYDVKM. As DNA, the CDR3 is TGTGCCAGCAGGGTGGACAGCTCTGGAAACACCATATATTTT. Protein product: CASRVDSSGNTIYF.

V usage is TRBV11-3 and J usage is TRBJ2-7; 7 bases map to TRBD1. This CDR3 region has 13 residues. Losses at the gene ends were 5 bases for V and 2 bases for J; bases not matched to a gene: 3. CDR1 and CDR2 (germline): SGHNT, YENEEA. CDR3 DNA: TGTGCCAGCAGCGCCCAGGGGGCCTACGAGCAGTACTTC. Amino acid sequence: CASSAQGAYEQYF.

The gene calls are TRBV4-3 and TRBJ1-2; 7 nucleotides line up with TRBD1. J lost 4 bases, V lost 4 bases, and 3 bases had no gene match. Germline loops: CDR1 LGHNA, CDR2 YSLEER. The CDR3 totals 13 residues. The CDR3: CASSPRGSYGYTF. Written as DNA, the CDR3 is TGCGCCAGCAGCCCCAGGGGGTCCTATGGCTACACCTTC.

The genes are TRBV19 and TRBJ1-1; TRBD1 is a possible D gene (5 bases). V was shortened by 1 base and J by 4 bases, with 10 bases between the two germline ends. The germline V gene has CDR1 LNHDA and CDR2 SQIVND (reference sequence). The CDR3 runs to 14 residues. The CDR3 DNA follows: TGTGCCAGTAGTATAGGTGGGGCTGGCACTGAAGCTTTCTTT. Its protein product is CASSIGGAGTEAFF. The full variable domain, completed using reference TRBV19 and TRBJ1-1, is DGGITQSPKYLFRKEGQNVTLSCEQNLNHDAMYWYRQDPGQGLRLIYYSQIVNDFQKGDIAEGYSVSREKKESFPLTVTSAQKNPTAFYLCASSIGGAGTEAFFGQGTRLTVV.

V is TRBV9 and J is TRBJ1-2; D is possibly TRBD1 (5 bases). The CDR3 sequence is 15 residues long. Per germline, CDR1 SGDLS and CDR2 YYNGEE. V lost 0 bases and J 8 bases, leaving 17 bases between the germline ends. The DNA for the CDR3 is TGTGCCAGCAGCGTAGCTACGGCAGGGCAGCACGGCTACACCTTC. Translating gives CASSVATAGQHGYTF.

The rearrangement joins TRBV28 to TRBJ2-1, with 7 bases matching TRBD2. The V gene end was trimmed by 5 bases and the J gene end by 7 bases; junction bases not matched to a gene: 17. The CDR3 consists of 17 residues. CDR1 is MDHEN, CDR2 SYDVKM, per germline. As DNA, the CDR3 is TGTGCCAGCAGTCGCCCTAGCTTGGGATTGGGAGGGAATGAGCAGTTCTTC. This sequence encodes CASSRPSLGLGGNEQFF.

This sequence joins TRBV15 and TRBJ2-1, with D possibly being TRBD1 or TRBD2 (6 bases each). V shed 7 bases and J shed 6 bases, with 16 bases lying between them. This CDR3 is built from 14 residues. Germline V gives CDR1 LNHNV, CDR2 YYDKDF (reference sequence). The CDR3 region has the DNA TGTGCCACCAACGTAGGGGGGACCTCCAATGAGCAGTTCTTC. Translation gives CATNVGGTSNEQFF.